Presented here are 20 T cell receptor beta chains from one specimen sequenced in a study of blood T cell repertoires in COVID-19. The data were produced by immunoSEQ multiplex PCR, yet TCRdb's version contains in-frame clones alone and is incomplete. The sample lists about 50,000 clones, roughly 86% seen once, with approximately 2.1% in the top ten. Sequenced material: peripheral blood. The source is a woman in her sixties with acute or convalescent COVID-19.

This clone was counted a few times. The chain combines TRBV5-1 with TRBJ2-1, with 13 bases aligning to TRBD2. There are 17 residues in the CDR3. J gave up 1 base and V 3 bases, and 4 bases lay outside the gene matches. CDR1 is SGHRS and CDR2 is YFSETQ in the germline V gene. In nucleotides, the CDR3 is TGCGCCAGCAGCTGGACTAGCGGGAGTCCGTCCTACAATGAGCAGTTCTTC. Amino acid sequence: CASSWTSGSPSYNEQFF. The variable domain in full, completed from reference TRBV5-1 and TRBJ2-1, reads KAGVTQTPRYLIKTRGQQVTLSCSPISGHRSVSWYQQTPGQGLQFLFEYFSETQRNKGNFPGRFSGRQFSNSRSEMNVSTLELGDSALYLCASSWTSGSPSYNEQFFGPGTRLTVL.

V is TRBV5-1 and J is TRBJ1-4; 9 bases match TRBD1. The CDR3 totals 15 residues. The germline V gene has CDR1 SGHRS and CDR2 YFSETQ. The V and J ends lost 4 bases and 4 bases, in that order; junction bases with no gene match: 5. The CDR3 region is CASSRDRANNEKLFF. The CDR3 DNA is TGCGCCAGCAGCCGGGACAGGGCGAATAATGAAAAACTGTTTTTT.

The V and J genes are TRBV13 and TRBJ2-6, with a weak D call TRBD1 (6 bases). In germline, CDR1 is PRHDT, CDR2 FYEKMQ (reference sequence). The CDR3 spans 16 residues. Trimming pared 8 bases from V and 0 bases from J, leaving 14 bases between. The CDR3 DNA is TGTGCCAGCCTGGGGGCAGGGCGCTCTGGGGCCAACGTCCTGACTTTC. The encoded protein is CASLGAGRSGANVLTF.

This chain uses TRBV30 with TRBJ1-1; tentatively, D is TRBD1 (5 bases). Trimming stripped 2 bases from V and 0 bases from J, with 13 bases between. CDR1 is GTSNPN and CDR2 is SVGIG in the germline V gene (reference sequence). CDR3 length: 15 amino acids. Here the CDR3 reads CAWSQQGGVNTEAFF. CDR3 DNA sequence: TGTGCCTGGAGTCAGCAGGGAGGAGTGAACACTGAAGCTTTCTTT.

The chain couples TRBV6-5 to TRBJ1-6; D ambiguous. Germline-derived CDR1 and CDR2 are MNHEY and SVGAGI. V was clipped by 5 bases and J by 8 bases, with 13 bases between them. CDR3 length: 14 residues. The DNA for the CDR3 is TGTGCCAGCAGTCTTCTCGCTCAGGATTCACCCCTCCACTTT. As protein: CASSLLAQDSPLHF.

The genes are TRBV3-1 (or the pseudogene TRBV3-2) and TRBJ1-3; D might be TRBD1 (5 bases). The CDR3 consists of 15 residues. Germline V gene sequence: CDR1 LGHDT, CDR2 YNNKEL (reference sequence). V lost 5 bases to trimming and J lost 2 bases, with 13 bases between them. The CDR3 protein is CASSFRARAGNTIYF. CDR3 nucleotide sequence: TGTGCCAGCAGCTTCAGGGCCCGGGCTGGAAACACCATATATTTT.

V gene TRBV11-2 combines with J gene TRBJ1-1; no definite D call. This CDR3 spans 17 amino acids. Germline V gene sequence: CDR1 SGHAT, CDR2 FQNNGV. V lost 3 bases, J lost 4 bases, and 21 bases lay in between. In DNA form, the CDR3 reads TGTGCCAGCAGCTTCCTTTATGACGGGGTAGTATCCACTGAAGCTTTCTTT. This encodes CASSFLYDGVVSTEAFF.

V gene TRBV5-1 combines with J gene TRBJ2-3; a possible D gene is TRBD2 (6 bases). The V and J ends lost 0 bases and 4 bases respectively, with 12 bases between them. Germline V gene sequence: CDR1 SGHRS, CDR2 YFSETQ. The CDR3 runs 15 residues. CDR3 bases: TGCGCCAGCAGCTTGGGGCGGGGCGTGGCAGATACGCAGTATTTT. Translating it yields CASSLGRGVADTQYF.

This sequence joins TRBV19 and TRBJ2-1, with 10 bases lining up with TRBD2. Germline V lookup: CDR1 LNHDA, CDR2 SQIVND (reference sequence). V lost 5 bases to trimming and J lost 9 bases; unmatched junction nucleotides: 7. The CDR3 totals 14 residues. The CDR3 region is CASSGLAGVSEQFF. In nucleotides, the CDR3 is TGTGCCAGTAGTGGCCTAGCGGGAGTAAGTGAGCAGTTCTTC.

V and J are TRBV9 and TRBJ1-4, with D possibly matching TRBD1 (6 bases). Germline assignment: CDR1 SGDLS and CDR2 YYNGEE. Trimming left V 3 bases short and J 5 bases short, with 14 bases between. The CDR3 loop spans 15 amino acids. The CDR3 here is CASSALTGPNEKLFF. The CDR3, as DNA: TGTGCCAGCAGCGCGCTTACAGGGCCGAATGAAAAACTGTTTTTT.

The chain links TRBV5-1 to TRBJ1-6, with TRBD1 matching over 7 bases. The CDR3 extends over 15 amino acids. The V gene's germline CDR1 is SGHRS and CDR2 YFSETQ. With V trimmed by 2 bases and J by 7 bases, 6 bases remained unmatched. CDR3 in amino acids: CASSLGGPTNSPLHF. The CDR3 coding sequence is TGCGCCAGCAGCTTAGGGGGCCCCACCAATTCACCCCTCCACTTT.

The chain is built from TRBV6-2 or TRBV6-3 and TRBJ2-1; D not certain. The CDR3 sequence is 17 residues long. Trimming stripped 0 bases from V and 3 bases from J, with 15 bases between. CDR1 is MNHEY and CDR2 is SVGEGT in the germline V gene. The CDR3 protein is CASSYSPPTGVYNEQFF. In DNA, the CDR3 is TGTGCCAGCAGTTACTCGCCCCCAACCGGAGTCTACAATGAGCAGTTCTTC.

The V and J genes are TRBV19 and TRBJ2-2; D remains unclear. Trimming pared 4 bases from V and 6 bases from J, leaving 6 bases between. Germline assignment: CDR1 LNHDA and CDR2 SQIVND (reference sequence). This CDR3 comprises 12 residues. CDR3 sequence: CASSTPAGELFF. DNA of the CDR3: TGTGCCAGTAGTACTCCAGCCGGGGAGCTGTTTTTT.

The chain carries TRBV11-1 and TRBJ2-2, with 8 bases identical to TRBD1. CDR3 length: 14 residues. CDR1 and CDR2 from the germline V gene are SGHAT and FQDESV (reference sequence). The V gene end was trimmed by 5 bases and the J gene end by 7 bases; junction bases not matched to a gene: 6. The CDR3 DNA follows: TGTGCCAGCAGCCAGGGGGCAGAAGTCGGGGAGCTGTTTTTT. It specifies CASSQGAEVGELFF.

The J gene is TRBJ1-4, the V gene TRBV6-6, with TRBD1 matching over 7 bases. Germline V CDR1 and CDR2: MNHNY, SVGAGI (reference sequence). The CDR3 spans 14 residues. The J segment lost 7 bases and the V segment lost 6 bases, leaving 8 bases of the junction unmatched. CDR3 residues: CASRSTGSGEKLFF. Here the CDR3 DNA reads TGTGCCAGCAGATCGACAGGGTCCGGTGAAAAACTGTTTTTT.

The V gene is TRBV5-1, the J gene TRBJ2-7; 7 nucleotides match TRBD2. CDR1 and CDR2 (germline): SGHRS, YFSETQ. The CDR3 contains 16 residues. V shed 4 bases, J shed 6 bases, and the junction held 16 bases outside the gene matches. The DNA of the CDR3 is TGCGCCAGCAGCCCCGACCTGGGTGGGAGGGCCGCCGAGCAGTACTTC. It codes for CASSPDLGGRAAEQYF.

CDR3 loop: CASSLGTSGRLNEQFF. CDR3 nucleotide sequence: TGTGCCAGCAGCCTAGGGACTAGCGGGAGGCTCAATGAGCAGTTCTTC. The chain has TRBV6-2 or TRBV6-3 and TRBJ2-1, with 15 bases identical to TRBD2. J was trimmed by 6 bases and V by 6 bases; bases with no gene match: 6. The germline gives CDR1 MNHEY, CDR2 SVGEGT. The CDR3 length is 16 residues.

The rearrangement links TRBV3-1 (or the pseudogene TRBV3-2) to TRBJ2-2; 9 bases are a match to TRBD2. Unmatched junction bases numbered 18, after V lost 4 bases and J lost 6 bases. Germline CDR1 LGHDT, CDR2 YNNKEL (reference sequence). The CDR3 is 19 amino acids. Here the CDR3 reads CASSRLGTSNSPHPGELFF. DNA for the CDR3: TGTGCCAGCAGCCGCCTCGGGACTAGCAACTCCCCCCACCCCGGGGAGCTGTTTTTT.

This chain connects TRBV28 to TRBJ1-2; D is ambiguous. V was clipped by 2 bases and J by 8 bases, with 15 bases between them. The CDR3 consists of 14 residues. CDR1 and CDR2 from the germline V gene are MDHEN and SYDVKM. CDR3 residues: CASSLGQAAGGYTF. The CDR3 region has the DNA TGTGCCAGCAGTTTAGGTCAGGCTGCGGGGGGCTACACCTTC.

This rearrangement joins TRBV3-1 (or the pseudogene TRBV3-2) to TRBJ1-2, with 12 bases aligning to TRBD1. After removal of 4 bases from V and 5 bases from J, the junction contained 11 bases not matched to a gene. Germline-derived CDR1 and CDR2 are LGHDT and YNNKEL (reference sequence). This CDR3 comprises 17 residues. The CDR3 nucleotides are TGTGCCAGCAGCCCCGTTCCGGGACAGGGGGCGGGATATGGCTACACCTTC. This encodes CASSPVPGQGAGYGYTF.